The source of this T cell receptor beta chain is a study of T-cell reconstitution after alpha-beta-depleted transplantation in children. The TCRbeta library incorporated unique molecular identifiers. One entry per CDR3 protein, called by TCRdb with MiXCR from the PCR reads. Of approximately 230,000 distinct CDR3 sequences in the sample, under 30% are singletons; the top ten hold about 5%. V lost 6 bases to trimming and J lost 4 bases, with 21 bases between them. The V gene's germline CDR1 is DFQATT and CDR2 SNEGSKA (reference sequence). This CDR3 is built from 16 residues. The sequences come from PBMCs, mostly from graft donor cells, collected 360 days after TCRalphabeta/CD19-depleted stem cell transplant. This TCR was sampled from a female patient between 2 and 15 years old who had a stem cell transplant for congenital amegakaryocytic thrombocytopenia, so the T cells may come from the graft donor. V and J are TRBV20-1 and TRBJ2-2, with D possibly matching TRBD2 (7 bases). The CDR3 bases are TGCAGTGCAACCTTAGGGGGAGGGGTTGGCACCGGGGAGCTGTTTTTT. It specifies CSATLGGGVGTGELFF.